Detailed here is one T cell receptor beta chain. There is no known antigen for this receptor. Base qualities are missing; no much larger clone stands one base away. The germline V gene encodes CDR1 SGHRS and CDR2 YFSETQ. Trimming accounts for 0 bases at V and 4 bases at J, while the number of junction bases matched to no gene is 16. The CDR3 runs 20 residues from the cysteine to the phenylalanine. CDR3 DNA is the only sequence kept; it has 60 bases, read in frame from the first base. The data belong to a study of blood T cell repertoires in COVID-19 (dated by TCRdb to 2020 to 2021). Broadly, across the study: The collaborator samples originated in the United States, Italy and Spain and spanned the acute and convalescent phases of COVID-19. The prospective study material was composed of cDNA or gDNA derived from T cells, B-cell-depleted T cells, or PBMCs. Subjects who had been exposed to COVID-19, were actively infected with it, or had recovered from it provided the deeply sampled blood TCRbeta repertoires that made up the dataset. The repertoires were released in a freely available public database intended as a resource for research on the immune response to SARS-CoV-2. Samples were obtained from the ongoing ImmuneRACE study (first 160 participants) and from over a thousand subjects provided by 6 global collaborators. A de-identified subject ID, COVID-19 status, age in years and sex were almost always included in the sample metadata. HLA class I and class II types, where available, came from metadata supplied by the sample provider rather than from assay-based typing. The investigation overall reported the following: How much clinical and demographic metadata was included differed by source and by participant, and the metadata was provided uncurated.

TCRbeta CDR3 regions were amplified from genomic DNA by means of the immunoSEQ Assay, a bias-controlled multiplex PCR. The published analysis was carried out like this. Within the assay, amplification of reference gene primers was used to estimate how many nucleated cells each sample contained. Sequence reads were collapsed and filtered to measure the absolute abundance of every unique TCRbeta CDR3 rearrangement. For each sample, productive Simpson clonality was calculated by taking the square root of Simpson's diversity index across productive rearrangements. TCRdb stores this immuneACCESS table with in-frame sequences only. Part of the clones is absent; in the studies checked, under half of the shortfall reflects unresolved V genes, and no reason is known for the rest. V and J calls plus clone size are reproduced from that table; the DNA served to infer D and trimming. The sample data list about 110,000 clones, and approximately 86% of these were observed just once. The ten largest clones capture roughly 4.5% of the sample.

The collaborating institutions used their own protocols to collect whole blood in K2EDTA tubes. For TCRbeta analysis, collaborator samples were shipped as frozen whole blood, as isolated PBMCs, or as DNA extracted from either sample type. This sequence originates from a man in his forties with acute or convalescent COVID-19. Recombination joined TRBV5-1 with TRBJ2-7; 13 junctional bases match TRBD2. What was sequenced was peripheral blood. The CDR3 reads CASSLAPPGLAGFLPYEQYF. The nucleotide sequence reads TGCGCCAGCAGCTTGGCCCCTCCGGGACTAGCGGGATTCCTCCCGTACGAGCAGTACTTC.